This T cell receptor beta chain was recorded in a study of vaccination and CD4 T cells after COVID-19. The germline CDR1 and CDR2 sequences are LGHNA and YNFKEQ. This CDR3 is built from 15 residues. Trimming removed 0 bases from V and 1 base from J, with 9 bases in between. Scientists ran DNA taken from cultured CD4+ T cells through the Oncomine TCR Beta short-read assay for sequencing. Genomic DNA extraction was carried out from cultured CD4+ T cells. TCRdb recomputed calls from the PCR reads with MiXCR, one row per CDR3 protein. This repertoire shows around 10,000 distinct CDR3 sequences, nearly 35% found once; its top ten account for 15% to 20%. A note on this clonotype: As yet, its antigen is unknown.

Treatment given: roughly ten-day PBMC culture with coronavirus spike peptide pools or control peptides (ViraFEST assay). Unexposed donor CD4+ T cells predated the COVID-19 pandemic, collected 2011-2018. Material: CD4+ T cells from blood, cultured in vitro. V and J are TRBV4-2 and TRBJ1-1, with D uncertain. The sequence derives from a human donor in good health. DNA of the CDR3: TGTGCCAGCAGCCAAGAGGATGGGAGGAACACTGAAGCTTTCTTT. It codes for CASSQEDGRNTEAFF.